These 15 T cell receptor beta chains were all obtained from the same sample, sequenced in a study of T cell responses to AZD1222 COVID-19 vaccine. Measured with immunoSEQ multiplex PCR; TCRdb has only the in-frame clones, and not every one. The data contain about 64,000 clones, under 90% of them seen just once; the ten biggest clones take up about an eighth. The sample here was peripheral blood, taken 28 days after the second AZD1222 dose. These receptors all stem from an adult who received the AZD1222 COVID-19 vaccine.

This chain joins TRBV10-3 and TRBJ2-7; possibly TRBD2 for D (6 bases). The CDR3 contains 15 residues. Per the germline V gene, CDR1 is ENHRY and CDR2 is SYGVKD. V was pared by 2 bases and J by 2 bases, with 13 bases between. The CDR3: CAISEAAEGTYEQYF. The CDR3 DNA follows: TGTGCCATCAGTGAGGCTGCGGAGGGGACCTACGAGCAGTACTTC.

This rearrangement joins TRBV6-5 to TRBJ1-1, with a possible D match to TRBD1 (6 bases). Per the germline V gene, CDR1 is MNHEY and CDR2 is SVGAGI. The V end was cut by 4 bases, the J end by 5 bases, with 14 bases between. The CDR3 is 14 residues long. The CDR3 coding sequence is TGTGCCAGCAGTTTGGGGGGCCGGAGGACTGAAGCTTTCTTT. Encoded protein: CASSLGGRRTEAFF.

This clone was seen only a few times. The rearrangement uses TRBV11-3 and TRBJ2-7; D is possibly TRBD1 (6 bases). The CDR3 totals 12 residues. Trimming pared 5 bases from V and 3 bases from J, leaving 8 bases between. Germline lookup yields CDR1 SGHNT and CDR2 YENEEA. This CDR3 reads CASSRDNYEQYF. The CDR3 nucleotides read TGTGCCAGCAGCCGGGACAACTACGAGCAGTACTTC.

The chain carries TRBV6-5 and TRBJ1-5, with D maybe TRBD1 (5 bases). The V gene lost 2 bases and the J gene lost 6 bases, with 11 bases spanning the gap. The CDR3 runs 14 residues. The V gene's germline CDR1 is MNHEY and CDR2 SVGAGI. CDR3 in amino acids: CASSYARVGQPQHF. The CDR3, as DNA: TGTGCCAGCAGTTACGCCAGGGTGGGTCAGCCCCAGCATTTT.

The chain uses TRBV5-1 and TRBJ2-7; TRBD2 aligns across 11 bases. The germline V gene encodes CDR1 SGHRS and CDR2 YFSETQ. The CDR3 contains 17 residues. After removal of 0 bases from V and 2 bases from J, the junction contained 7 bases not matched to a gene. The CDR3 DNA follows: TGCGCCAGCAGCTTGGTAGCTAGCGGGGGGTTGGCCTACGAGCAGTACTTC. Its protein is CASSLVASGGLAYEQYF. Full variable domain (missing parts from reference TRBV5-1 and TRBJ2-7): KAGVTQTPRYLIKTRGQQVTLSCSPISGHRSVSWYQQTPGQGLQFLFEYFSETQRNKGNFPGRFSGRQFSNSRSEMNVSTLELGDSALYLCASSLVASGGLAYEQYFGPGTRLTVT.

The rearrangement links TRBV5-4 to TRBJ1-4; TRBD1 agrees at 7 bases. From germline, CDR1 is SGHNT and CDR2 YYREEE (reference sequence). This CDR3 spans 14 amino acids. The V and J ends lost 2 bases and 7 bases, in that order; junction bases with no gene match: 5. The CDR3 nucleotides read TGTGCCAGCAGCTTCGACAGGGCGAGTGAAAAACTGTTTTTT. Its translation: CASSFDRASEKLFF.

The sample holds one count of this clone. The V call is TRBV6-6, the J call TRBJ1-2, with 9 bases identical to TRBD1. The trim removed 5 bases at V and 7 bases at J, leaving 17 bases unmatched. CDR1 is MNHNY and CDR2 is SVGAGI in the germline V gene (reference sequence). The CDR3 loop spans 17 amino acids. The CDR3 region is CASSRTGGHKSGGGYTF. Here the CDR3 DNA reads TGTGCCAGCAGTCGAACAGGGGGCCATAAATCCGGCGGTGGCTACACCTTC.

This sequence joins TRBV27 and TRBJ2-7, with 8 nucleotides matching TRBD1. The length of the CDR3 is 16 residues. Germline CDR1 MNHEY, CDR2 SMNVEV (reference sequence). V lost 5 bases, J lost 2 bases, and 11 bases stayed unmatched. The CDR3 coding sequence is TGTGCCAGCAGTCTACAGGGGGAGTTGGAGGCCTACGAGCAGTACTTC. Translating gives CASSLQGELEAYEQYF.

This clone was detected only once. The rearrangement joins TRBV7-2 to TRBJ1-6, with D unclear. This CDR3 region has 16 residues. Germline-derived CDR1 and CDR2 are SGHTA and FQGNSA. V was trimmed by 2 bases and J by 3 bases, leaving 11 bases between them. CDR3 protein: CASSLNPAGYNSPLHF. The DNA for the CDR3 is TGTGCCAGCAGCTTAAACCCGGCCGGCTATAATTCACCCCTCCACTTT.

This chain connects TRBV5-6 to TRBJ2-7, with 9 bases lining up with TRBD1. The CDR3 sequence is 15 residues long. CDR1 SGHDT and CDR2 YYEEEE come from the germline V gene. V was pared by 4 bases and J by 5 bases, with 10 bases of the junction left unmatched. CDR3 sequence (DNA): TGTGCCAGCAGCAATACCGGGACAGGGTTCAACGAGCAGTACTTC. This gives the protein CASSNTGTGFNEQYF.

The gene calls are TRBV30 and TRBJ1-3, with D unresolved. The CDR3 is made up of 16 amino acids. V gave up 1 base and J gave up 0 bases, with 13 bases separating them. CDR1 is GTSNPN and CDR2 is SVGIG in the germline V gene (reference sequence). DNA of the CDR3: TGTGCCTGGAGTGACCGGGGAAAGATCTCTGGAAACACCATATATTTT. The encoded protein is CAWSDRGKISGNTIYF.

V usage is TRBV3-1 (or the pseudogene TRBV3-2) and J usage is TRBJ1-6, with D hard to call. The V gene lost 0 bases and the J gene lost 7 bases, with 7 bases spanning the gap. Germline CDR1 LGHDT, CDR2 YNNKEL (reference sequence). There are 14 residues in the CDR3. CDR3 residues: CASSQEAGNSPLHF. The CDR3 nucleotides are TGTGCCAGCAGCCAAGAAGCTGGCAATTCACCCCTCCACTTT.

The rearrangement uses TRBV21-1 and TRBJ2-7; the table's D call TRBD1 went unverified against the DNA. TRBV21-1 is given as a pseudogene. The CDR3 has 15 amino acids. The CDR3 loop is CASSRTRDSLYEQYF. CDR3 nucleotides: TGTGCCAGCAGCAGAACCCGGGACAGCTTATACGAGCAGTACTTC.

This chain links TRBV5-1 with TRBJ1-2, with a weak D call TRBD1 (6 bases). V lost 0 bases and J lost 1, with 7 bases in between. Germline CDR1 is SGHRS and CDR2 is YFSETQ. This CDR3 spans 14 amino acids. The chain's CDR3 is CASSLGTDNYGYTF. DNA of the CDR3: TGCGCCAGCAGCTTGGGGACAGATAACTATGGCTACACCTTC.

The chain employs TRBV19 and TRBJ1-5, with D unclear. Germline loops: CDR1 LNHDA, CDR2 SQIVND (reference sequence). This CDR3 spans 14 amino acids. Trimming took off 3 bases at V and 0 bases at J, with 6 bases between the two ends. The CDR3 protein is CASSMAVSNQPQHF. DNA for the CDR3: TGTGCCAGTAGTATGGCAGTTAGCAATCAGCCCCAGCATTTT. Full variable domain (outside the CDR3, taken from reference TRBV19 and TRBJ1-5): DGGITQSPKYLFRKEGQNVTLSCEQNLNHDAMYWYRQDPGQGLRLIYYSQIVNDFQKGDIAEGYSVSREKKESFPLTVTSAQKNPTAFYLCASSMAVSNQPQHFGDGTRLSIL.